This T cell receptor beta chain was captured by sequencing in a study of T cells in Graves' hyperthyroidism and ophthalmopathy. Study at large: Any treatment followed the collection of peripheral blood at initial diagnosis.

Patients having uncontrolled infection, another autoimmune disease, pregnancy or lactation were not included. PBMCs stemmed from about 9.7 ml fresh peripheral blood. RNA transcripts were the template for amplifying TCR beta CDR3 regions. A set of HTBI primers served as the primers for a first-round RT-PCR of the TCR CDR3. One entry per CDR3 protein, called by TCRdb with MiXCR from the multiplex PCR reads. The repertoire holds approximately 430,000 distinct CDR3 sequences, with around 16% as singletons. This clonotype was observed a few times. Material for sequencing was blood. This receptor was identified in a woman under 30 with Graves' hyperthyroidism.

Here the CDR3 reads CASSLFTSGISGANVLTF. CDR3 in DNA: TGCGCCAGCAGCTTGTTTACTAGCGGAATCTCTGGGGCCAACGTCCTGACTTTC. The gene calls are TRBV5-1 and TRBJ2-6; the match to TRBD2 covers 8 bases. V lost 1 base and J lost 0; bases outside the gene matches: 6. Germline assignment: CDR1 SGHRS and CDR2 YFSETQ. CDR3 length: 18 residues.